The 30 T cell receptor beta chains listed next were all sequenced from one sample in a study of identical twins. TCRdb itself ran the 5' RACE reads through MiXCR, one entry per CDR3 protein. Of around 960,000 distinct CDR3 sequences listed, roughly an eighth were seen once; the top ten hold 1.5% to 2%. These data also formed part of another study, on yellow fever vaccine responses in identical twins.

Sequencing input: PBMCs. The receptors here all came from a young woman in good health.

There are many counts of this clonotype. The chain combines TRBV7-8 with TRBJ1-1, with no clear D. Trimming removed 5 bases at V and 0 bases at J, with 10 bases between. The germline CDR1 and CDR2 sequences are SGHVS and FQNEAQ. The CDR3 loop spans 14 amino acids. The CDR3 DNA reads TGTGCCAGCAGCCCGAGGGCAGTGAACACTGAAGCTTTCTTT. This codes for CASSPRAVNTEAFF.

This clonotype showed up just once. The chain joins TRBV20-1 to TRBJ2-1; no definite D call. The germline gives CDR1 DFQATT, CDR2 SNEGSKA (reference sequence). The CDR3 is made up of 12 amino acids. V was trimmed by 6 bases and J by 8 bases, leaving 14 bases between them. This chain's CDR3 is CSARKDGHEQFF. The CDR3 bases are TGCAGTGCCCGGAAGGACGGGCATGAGCAGTTCTTC.

V usage is TRBV18 and J usage is TRBJ2-7; 10 bases match TRBD1. Germline V gene sequence: CDR1 KGHSH, CDR2 LQKENI. The ends lost 4 bases at V and 9 bases at J; junction bases unmatched: 12. CDR3 length equals 15 residues. The CDR3: CASSRPGQGSPRQYF. As DNA, the CDR3 is TGTGCCAGCTCACGGCCGGGACAGGGGTCCCCTCGGCAGTACTTC.

This clonotype was observed a handful of times. The chain uses TRBV19 and TRBJ2-1; 9 bases line up with TRBD2. The germline V gene encodes CDR1 LNHDA and CDR2 SQIVND (reference sequence). V lost 2 bases to trimming and J lost 5 bases; unmatched junction nucleotides: 4. The CDR3 extends over 15 amino acids. The chain's CDR3 is CASSILAGSNNEQFF. The CDR3 DNA is TGTGCCAGTAGTATACTAGCGGGATCTAACAATGAGCAGTTCTTC.

This clonotype occurred many times. The chain uses TRBV24-1 and TRBJ2-4; a weak D match, TRBD1 (5 bases). V dropped 3 bases and J dropped 4 bases, with 15 bases sitting between them. The CDR3 is 16 residues long. CDR1 is KGHDR, CDR2 SFDVKD, per germline. Written as DNA, the CDR3 is TGTGCCACCAGTGATAACTCGGGCGCAGGGAAAAACATTCAGTACTTC. Translating gives CATSDNSGAGKNIQYF.

CDR3 DNA: TGTGCCAGCAGCCACCCTGAGCGGGGGCCTAAGAACAATGAGCAGTTCTTC. Its translation: CASSHPERGPKNNEQFF. This rearrangement joins TRBV3-1 to TRBJ2-1; 8 positions match TRBD2. The germline V gene has CDR1 LGHDT and CDR2 YNNKEL (reference sequence). The CDR3 is 17 residues long. V lost 3 bases to trimming and J lost 5 bases; unmatched junction nucleotides: 12.

The chain links TRBV28 to TRBJ2-7, with D maybe TRBD1 (6 bases). The CDR3 runs 15 residues. Germline V gene data show CDR1 as MDHEN and CDR2 as SYDVKM. Trimming left V 5 bases short and J 6 bases short, with 20 bases between. CDR3 residues: CASSITGPTSSEQYF. The CDR3 region has the DNA TGTGCCAGCAGTATCACAGGGCCAACGTCGTCCGAGCAGTACTTC.

This chain links TRBV3-1 with TRBJ2-7, with D maybe TRBD2 (6 bases). This CDR3 has 13 residues. The V end was cut by 4 bases, the J end by 6 bases, with 13 bases between. Per germline, CDR1 LGHDT and CDR2 YNNKEL (reference sequence). DNA for the CDR3: TGTGCCAGCAGCCGTGGCGGGACTGTCGAGCAGTACTTC. Amino acid sequence: CASSRGGTVEQYF.

The gene calls are TRBV24-1 and TRBJ2-1; 14 positions agree with TRBD2. This CDR3 is 16 amino acids long. The junction had 5 bases not matched to a gene; V was cut back by 3 bases and J by 8 bases. CDR1 and CDR2 from the germline V gene are KGHDR and SFDVKD. The CDR3 reads CATSDPGTSGSHEQFF. The CDR3 DNA reads as TGTGCCACCAGTGATCCCGGGACTAGCGGGAGCCATGAGCAGTTCTTC.

The V gene is TRBV27, the J gene TRBJ1-2; possibly TRBD1 for D (5 bases). V dropped 5 bases and J dropped 5 bases, with 12 bases sitting between them. The CDR3 length is 13 residues. From germline, CDR1 is MNHEY and CDR2 SMNVEV (reference sequence). The CDR3 loop is CASSTGLGYGYTF. DNA for the CDR3: TGTGCCAGCAGTACGGGACTGGGGTATGGCTACACCTTC.

This clonotype occurred a few times. This chain links TRBV3-1 with TRBJ1-3, with no clear D. CDR3 length equals 13 residues. CDR1 and CDR2 (germline): LGHDT, YNNKEL (reference sequence). V was trimmed by 5 bases and J by 3 bases, leaving 8 bases between them. CDR3 protein: CASSKRDGNTIYF. The DNA of the CDR3 is TGTGCCAGCAGCAAGAGGGATGGAAACACCATATATTTT.

This clonotype has a single count. The chain carries TRBV4-1 and TRBJ2-6, with 12 bases lining up with TRBD1. Unmatched junction bases numbered 12, after V lost 3 bases and J lost 3 bases. Germline V gene lookup returns CDR1 MGHRA and CDR2 YSYEKL. The CDR3 extends over 20 amino acids. The CDR3 DNA is TGCGCCAGCAGCCAGCCCCGGCCGGGACAGGGGGCGTATGGGGCCAACGTCCTGACTTTC. It translates to CASSQPRPGQGAYGANVLTF.

The J gene is TRBJ2-1, the V gene TRBV2, with TRBD2 matching 11 bases. Losses at the gene ends were 6 bases for V and 4 bases for J; bases not matched to a gene: 8. Germline V gives CDR1 SNHLY, CDR2 FYNNEI. This CDR3 comprises 16 residues. The CDR3 sequence is CASSERGLAVYNEQFF. In DNA, the CDR3 is TGTGCCAGCAGCGAAAGGGGACTAGCGGTTTACAATGAGCAGTTCTTC. Together with reference TRBV2 and TRBJ2-1, the CDR3 gives the full variable domain: EPEVTQTPSHQVTQMGQEVILRCVPISNHLYFYWYRQILGQKVEFLVSFYNNEISEKSEIFDDQFSVERPDGSNFTLKIRSTKLEDSAMYFCASSERGLAVYNEQFFGPGTRLTVL.

The chain recombines TRBV10-3 with TRBJ2-7; TRBD1 aligns across 10 bases. The CDR3 sequence is 13 residues long. The germline V gene has CDR1 ENHRY and CDR2 SYGVKD. The V segment lost 10 bases and the J segment 5 bases; nucleotides outside the gene matches: 8. Written as DNA, the CDR3 is TGTGCCACCAGGAGGGGGACAGGGGACGAGCAGTACTTC. Translated: CATRRGTGDEQYF.

J is TRBJ1-4 and V is TRBV28, with D possibly being TRBD1 (5 bases). V was clipped by 3 bases and J by 8 bases, with 13 bases between them. This CDR3 is 14 amino acids long. CDR1 and CDR2 from the germline V gene are MDHEN and SYDVKM. The CDR3 nucleotides read TGTGCCAGCAGTTTGTGGCAGGGAGGGGAAAAACTGTTTTTT. This codes for CASSLWQGGEKLFF.

This clonotype showed up just a few times. The chain uses TRBV29-1 and TRBJ2-3; D remains unclear. CDR3 length: 12 amino acids. Deletions cut 4 bases from V and 10 bases from J, with 15 bases between. Germline V CDR1 and CDR2: SQVTM, ANQGSEA. The CDR3 is CSVGAASRAQYF. CDR3 in DNA: TGCAGCGTTGGCGCCGCCAGTCGGGCGCAGTATTTT.

This chain joins TRBV10-3 and TRBJ1-4; D is possibly TRBD1 (6 bases). Germline CDR1 reads ENHRY; CDR2 reads SYGVKD. This CDR3 contains 15 residues. The V and J ends lost 6 bases and 6 bases respectively, with 17 bases between them. The CDR3 nucleotides read TGTGCCATCAGCCCTACACAGGGACTTGATGAAAAACTGTTTTTT. This translates into CAISPTQGLDEKLFF.

The chain employs TRBV7-9 and TRBJ1-2; D is perhaps TRBD1 (5 bases). Germline-derived CDR1 and CDR2 are SEHNR and FQNEAQ (reference sequence). The CDR3 is 15 amino acids. Trimming removed 1 base at V and 6 bases at J, with 15 bases between. The CDR3 DNA sequence: TGTGCCAGCAGCTTAGTACAGGTGGGGACTGATGGCTACACCTTC. Its translation is CASSLVQVGTDGYTF.

This clonotype has a handful of counts. The genes are TRBV5-4 and TRBJ2-3; TRBD1 aligns across 9 bases. Germline assignment: CDR1 SGHNT and CDR2 YYREEE (reference sequence). The CDR3 consists of 16 residues. J lost 0 bases, V lost 0 bases, and 2 bases had no gene match. In DNA form, the CDR3 reads TGTGCCAGCAGCTTGGGGGACAGGGAGAGCACAGATACGCAGTATTTT. It is translated as CASSLGDRESTDTQYF.

This clonotype showed up many times. The chain employs TRBV7-9 and TRBJ2-1; the D gene is possibly TRBD2 (6 bases). Trimming removed 6 bases at V and 2 bases at J, with 14 bases between. CDR1 SEHNR and CDR2 FQNEAQ come from the germline V gene (reference sequence). CDR3 size: 15 residues. CDR3 nucleotide sequence: TGTGCCAGCAGGCTGGAGGGCCCGGCCTACAATGAGCAGTTCTTC. Its protein product is CASRLEGPAYNEQFF.

This clonotype was detected ten times or more. CDR3 protein: CASSPAGGPYEQYF. The CDR3 bases are TGTGCCAGCAGCCCAGCGGGAGGGCCCTACGAGCAGTACTTC. The chain employs TRBV3-1 and TRBJ2-7; 10 nucleotides match TRBD2. The CDR3 has 14 amino acids. V lost 4 bases, J lost 2 bases, and 2 bases stayed unmatched. The germline V gene encodes CDR1 LGHDT and CDR2 YNNKEL (reference sequence).

This clonotype was detected a few times. The V gene is TRBV20-1, the J gene TRBJ2-7, with D uncertain. The V gene's germline CDR1 is DFQATT and CDR2 SNEGSKA (reference sequence). This CDR3 is 13 amino acids long. V lost 3 bases to trimming and J lost 3 bases, with 12 bases between them. CDR3 bases: TGCAGTGCTAGTAAAACGCTAGACTACGAGCAGTACTTC. Protein: CSASKTLDYEQYF.

This clonotype was observed many times. The gene calls are TRBV7-2 and TRBJ2-1; TRBD2 matches at 9 bases. The junction had 6 bases not matched to a gene; V was cut back by 2 bases and J by 4 bases. In germline, CDR1 is SGHTA, CDR2 FQGNSA. This CDR3 spans 16 amino acids. The CDR3, as DNA: TGTGCCAGCAGCTTACTCGCGGGGGGGCTTTACAATGAGCAGTTCTTC. Translation gives CASSLLAGGLYNEQFF.

The rearrangement joins TRBV6-1 to TRBJ2-3, with TRBD1 matching over 7 bases. The CDR3 length is 14 residues. Germline CDR1 reads MNHNS; CDR2 reads SASEGT. J lost 7 bases, V lost 6 bases, and 10 bases had no gene match. The CDR3 protein is CASSLTGPVNTQYF. The CDR3 DNA is TGTGCCAGCAGCCTGACAGGGCCGGTAAATACGCAGTATTTT.

Only a few counts were recorded for this clonotype. The V call is TRBV20-1, the J call TRBJ1-1; no reliable D call. The CDR3 runs 11 residues. The V and J ends lost 7 bases and 3 bases respectively, with 9 bases between them. Germline values: CDR1 DFQATT, CDR2 SNEGSKA (reference sequence). The CDR3: CSVSPHTEAFF. The CDR3 nucleotides read TGCAGTGTAAGTCCCCACACTGAAGCTTTCTTT.

The CDR3 region is CASSEPGTSGDYEQYF. CDR3 DNA: TGTGCCAGCAGTGAACCCGGGACTAGCGGGGATTACGAGCAGTACTTC. The V gene is TRBV25-1, the J gene TRBJ2-7, with TRBD2 identical over 13 bases. V shed 2 bases, J shed 4 bases, and the junction held 5 bases outside the gene matches. From germline, CDR1 is MGHDK and CDR2 SYGVNS. This CDR3 region has 16 residues.

V and J are TRBV6-1 and TRBJ2-2; 8 nucleotides line up with TRBD1. Germline CDR1 MNHNS, CDR2 SASEGT. This CDR3 is 14 amino acids long. V shed 7 bases and J 4 bases; nucleotides not matched to a gene: 5. The CDR3 here is CASTDRGGTGELFF. CDR3 coding DNA: TGTGCCAGCACCGACAGGGGCGGCACCGGGGAGCTGTTTTTT.

This clonotype occurred a few times. This CDR3 reads CASSPRMPDGETQYF. In nucleotides, the CDR3 is TGTGCCAGCAGCCCCCGGATGCCCGATGGGGAGACCCAGTACTTC. The rearrangement joins TRBV6-1 to TRBJ2-5; D remains ambiguous. Germline CDR1 reads MNHNS; CDR2 reads SASEGT. The germline V and J ends were trimmed by 6 bases and 5 bases, with 19 bases remaining between them. This CDR3 region has 15 residues.

This clonotype showed up just a few times. The rearrangement links TRBV15 to TRBJ2-1; no clear D. Per germline, CDR1 LNHNV and CDR2 YYDKDF (reference sequence). This CDR3 is 12 amino acids long. The germline V and J ends were trimmed by 5 bases and 7 bases, with 9 bases remaining between them. The chain's CDR3 is CATSHLGNEQFF. CDR3 bases: TGTGCCACCAGCCACCTCGGGAATGAGCAGTTCTTC.

The sample holds a few counts of this clonotype. The V gene is TRBV28, the J gene TRBJ1-2, with a weak D call TRBD1 (6 bases). Germline V gene data show CDR1 as MDHEN and CDR2 as SYDVKM. V lost 4 bases and J lost 1, with 19 bases in between. The CDR3 totals 17 residues. The CDR3 loop is CASSSPPRDKLNYGYTF. The CDR3 DNA reads as TGTGCCAGCAGTTCCCCACCCCGGGACAAACTTAACTATGGCTACACCTTC.